This TCR beta chain appears in the sequencing data of a study of blood T cell repertoires in COVID-19. In the study overall: PBMCs, B-cell-depleted T cells, or T cells provided the cDNA or gDNA that made up the material.

A note on this clone: Other nucleotide sequences from this sample produce the same CDR3.

Adults between roughly 18 and 89 years of age took part from 24 US areas. Participants classified as exposed had met a COVID-19 case within 2 weeks before study entry. In the authors' workflow: From reference gene primer amplification, estimates of nucleated cell counts were derived. Data came from immunoSEQ multiplex PCR; TCRdb stores just in-frame clones and leaves some out. That table gives V, J and clone size, and the DNA gave D and trimming. The table records fewer than 250,000 clones, about 83% of them present only once. Trimming took off 6 bases at V and 5 bases at J, with 10 bases between the two ends. The CDR3 sequence is 12 residues long.

Sequences were obtained from PBMCs or T cells enriched from blood (not recorded which). This TCR came from a woman between 50 and 59 years old who had been exposed to COVID-19. The V gene is TRBV12-3 or TRBV12-4, the J gene TRBJ1-2; D is unclear. This chain's CDR3 is CASSLRGYGYTF. In DNA, the CDR3 is TGTGCCAGCAGCCTACGAGGGTATGGCTACACCTTC.